Below are 15 T cell receptor beta chains sequenced from a single sample in a study of blood T cell repertoires in COVID-19. The repertoire was sequenced with immunoSEQ multiplex PCR; TCRdb's copy has only in-frame clones and lacks some. The table has 100,000 to 150,000 clones, more than 75% seen once. The sequenced sample was peripheral blood. The origin of the receptors is a human donor in a cohort sampled during active COVID-19.

The chain uses TRBV6-5 and TRBJ2-1; a weak D match, TRBD2 (6 bases). The CDR3 totals 11 residues. V lost 11 bases and J lost 4, with 9 bases in between. The germline V gene has CDR1 MNHEY and CDR2 SVGAGI. The CDR3 region is CAARGYNEQFF. The CDR3 coding sequence is TGTGCCGCGCGGGGTTACAATGAGCAGTTCTTC.

This sequence joins TRBV5-1 and TRBJ1-1; tentative D call: TRBD1 (5 bases). Germline CDR1 is SGHRS and CDR2 is YFSETQ. V lost 6 bases to trimming and J lost 6 bases, with 15 bases between them. The CDR3 totals 13 residues. The CDR3 reads CASIMQGSSEAFF. The DNA for the CDR3 is TGCGCCAGCATCATGCAGGGATCGTCTGAAGCTTTCTTT.

The chain joins TRBV5-1 to TRBJ2-5; 8 bases agree with TRBD2. Trimming removed 4 bases from V and 2 bases from J; junction bases left unmatched: 10. This CDR3 comprises 16 residues. CDR1 is SGHRS, CDR2 YFSETQ, per germline. The CDR3 DNA sequence: TGCGCCAGCAGCCGCACCCCCGCTAGCGGGCAAGAGACCCAGTACTTC. Translating it yields CASSRTPASGQETQYF.

This clone occurred once. The chain joins TRBV11-2 to TRBJ2-3, with TRBD2 matching over 8 bases. This CDR3 is 15 amino acids long. Germline CDR1 SGHAT, CDR2 FQNNGV. J lost 9 bases, V lost 5 bases, and 13 bases had no gene match. CDR3 protein: CASSRLVGRGGTQYF. The CDR3 nucleotides read TGTGCCAGCAGCCGCTTGGTTGGCCGGGGGGGGACGCAGTATTTT. The full variable domain, its missing parts supplied by reference TRBV11-2 and TRBJ2-3, is EAGVAQSPRYKIIEKRQSVAFWCNPISGHATLYWYQQILGQGPKLLIQFQNNGVVDDSQLPKDRFSAERLKGVDSTLKIQPAKLEDSAVYLCASSRLVGRGGTQYFGPGTRLTVL.

The V call is TRBV18, the J call TRBJ1-1, with D unclear. Germline assignment: CDR1 KGHSH and CDR2 LQKENI. Trimming took off 2 bases at V and 3 bases at J, with 10 bases between the two ends. This CDR3 comprises 14 residues. As DNA, the CDR3 is TGTGCCAGCTCACCAGCCGGGGTGGACACTGAAGCTTTCTTT. As protein: CASSPAGVDTEAFF.

V usage is TRBV11-2 and J usage is TRBJ1-6; 10 bases fit TRBD1. The CDR3 consists of 13 residues. Trimming cost V 6 bases and J 13 bases; bases outside gene matches: 6. Germline V gene lookup returns CDR1 SGHAT and CDR2 FQNNGV. CDR3 protein: CASRGTGAEPLHF. The CDR3 DNA sequence: TGTGCCAGCAGGGGGACAGGGGCCGAGCCCCTCCACTTT.

This chain joins TRBV27 and TRBJ2-1; D is undetermined. Germline V gene data show CDR1 as MNHEY and CDR2 as SMNVEV (reference sequence). The CDR3 spans 14 residues. V gave up 4 bases and J gave up 3 bases, with 10 bases separating them. The CDR3 nucleotides are TGTGCCAGCAGTTCGCGCCGAAGCTACAATGAGCAGTTCTTC. This codes for CASSSRRSYNEQFF.

This chain connects TRBV12-2 to TRBJ1-1. TRBV12-2 is an annotated pseudogene. The CDR3 consists of 13 residues. The CDR3 region is CASRLEAVTEAFF. The DNA of the CDR3 is TGTGCAAGTCGCTTAGAAGCCGTAACGGAAGCTTTCTTT.

This clone is medium-sized (0.01 to 0.1%) in the sample. The rearrangement joins TRBV6-5 to TRBJ2-2; no firm D call. Germline V gene lookup returns CDR1 MNHEY and CDR2 SVGAGI. Trimming left V 2 bases short and J 5 bases short, with 6 bases between. The CDR3 has 13 amino acids. CDR3 sequence: CASSYRATGELFF. As DNA, the CDR3 is TGTGCCAGCAGTTACCGAGCAACCGGGGAGCTGTTTTTT.

CDR3 in DNA: TGTGCCAGCAGCTTTGGACAGGGCAATCAGCCCCAGCATTTT. Amino acids: CASSFGQGNQPQHF. V is TRBV7-2 and J is TRBJ1-5, with TRBD1 matching over 7 bases. The CDR3 sequence is 14 residues long. Germline CDR1 and CDR2: SGHTA and FQGNSA. J gave up 2 bases and V 3 bases, and 1 base lay outside the gene matches.

This clone was observed a single time. The chain uses TRBV7-2 and TRBJ2-3; 9 bases agree with TRBD2. This CDR3 is 16 amino acids long. Germline V gene sequence: CDR1 SGHTA, CDR2 FQGNSA. With 4 bases clipped from V and 3 bases from J, the junction kept 8 bases outside the gene matches. CDR3 DNA sequence: TGTGCCAGCAGCTCCTTACTAGCGGGCCTGACAGATACGCAGTATTTT. This codes for CASSSLLAGLTDTQYF.

The chain has TRBV6-2 or TRBV6-3 and TRBJ2-7, with D possibly TRBD1 on 5 matching bases. The CDR3 has 16 residues. V dropped 3 bases and J dropped 3 bases, with 18 bases sitting between them. Germline V gives CDR1 MNHEY, CDR2 SVGEGT. CDR3 in amino acids: CASSYRGAGLDYEQYF. DNA for the CDR3: TGTGCCAGCAGTTATCGCGGCGCAGGGTTGGACTACGAGCAGTACTTC.

This chain uses TRBV6-5 with TRBJ2-5; 9 bases align to TRBD1. From germline, CDR1 is MNHEY and CDR2 SVGAGI. There are 14 residues in the CDR3. V was clipped by 2 bases and J by 9 bases; unmatched bases: 7. CDR3 loop: CASSYGTGNSAQYF. CDR3 nucleotide sequence: TGTGCCAGCAGTTACGGGACAGGGAATTCTGCCCAGTACTTC.

The chain carries TRBV28 and TRBJ1-4, with D possibly TRBD1 on 6 matching bases. V lost 9 bases and J lost 5, with 13 bases in between. Germline V lookup: CDR1 MDHEN, CDR2 SYDVKM. The CDR3 spans 13 residues. The CDR3 protein is CASFRTGNEKLFF. For the CDR3, the DNA is TGTGCCAGTTTCCGAACAGGGAATGAAAAACTGTTTTTT.

This chain connects TRBV5-6 to TRBJ1-4; 7 bases match TRBD1. V was clipped by 4 bases and J by 7 bases; unmatched bases: 7. CDR1 SGHDT and CDR2 YYEEEE come from the germline V gene. The CDR3 extends over 14 amino acids. In DNA, the CDR3 is TGTGCCAGCAGCCTAAGACAGGGCCTTGAAAAACTGTTTTTT. It is translated as CASSLRQGLEKLFF. The complete variable domain, with remaining parts taken from reference TRBV5-6 and TRBJ1-4, reads DAGVTQSPTHLIKTRGQQVTLRCSPKSGHDTVSWYQQALGQGPQFIFQYYEEEERQRGNFPDRFSGHQFPNYSSELNVNALLLGDSALYLCASSLRQGLEKLFFGSGTQLSVL.